This T cell receptor beta chain was retrieved from a study of shared clonotypes between healthy human individuals. Each PCR replicate from the sorted subsets contained around 0.2 ug DNA, which is some 31,000 T cell genomes. The method was immunoSEQ multiplex PCR; TCRdb's version includes in-frame clones alone and lacks a portion of them. Among 1,400,000 or so clones listed, around 98.5% were seen once. Unmatched junction bases numbered 8, after V lost 5 bases and J lost 7 bases. Germline-derived CDR1 and CDR2 are MDHEN and SYDVKM. The CDR3 covers 14 residues. Only Caucasian adults living in Nashville, Tennessee made up the donor group. A CD45RA+ naive subset and a CD45RA-negative memory subset were split from CD4+ cells.

This TCR came from a man aged 25-45 years in good health. What was sequenced was naive CD4+ T cells sorted from blood. Subset of the sample: CD45RA+ positively selected. The V and J genes are TRBV28 and TRBJ2-1; 7 bases are shared with TRBD1. This CDR3 is CASSEALGQNEQFF. CDR3 coding DNA: TGTGCCAGCAGTGAAGCTTTGGGACAGAATGAGCAGTTCTTC. Variable domain in full (rest from reference TRBV28 and TRBJ2-1): DVKVTQSSRYLVKRTGEKVFLECVQDMDHENMFWYRQDPGLGLRLIYFSYDVKMKEKGDIPEGYSVSREKKERFSLILESASTNQTSMYLCASSEALGQNEQFFGPGTRLTVL.